One sample yielded the 23 T cell receptor beta chains listed below, sequenced in a study of response to subunit inactivated influenza vaccine. TCRdb reprocessed the RT-PCR reads via MiXCR and lists one record per CDR3 protein. The sample has 650,000 to 800,000 distinct CDR3 sequences, roughly 14% seen once. The specimen was PBMCs from blood, collected 14 days before vaccination. Receptors were obtained from a man aged 50 to 60 who received an inactivated influenza vaccine.

This clonotype has ten or more counts. CDR3 residues: CASQRLYNEQFF. CDR3 sequence (DNA): TGTGCCAGCCAGCGCCTATACAATGAGCAGTTCTTC. V usage is TRBV12-3 or TRBV12-4 and J usage is TRBJ2-1; the D is unclear. This CDR3 spans 12 amino acids. Trimming left V 8 bases short and J 4 bases short, with 9 bases between.

This clonotype was observed a few times. V gene TRBV3-1 combines with J gene TRBJ1-2; D unresolved. This CDR3 has 15 amino acids. The germline V gene has CDR1 LGHDT and CDR2 YNNKEL (reference sequence). V was trimmed by 0 bases and J by 1 base, leaving 9 bases between them. In DNA form, the CDR3 reads TGTGCCAGCAGCCAAGAGGCAGGAGTTAACTATGGCTACACCTTC. Translated: CASSQEAGVNYGYTF.

V gene TRBV6-5 combines with J gene TRBJ1-3; no definite D call. Per the germline V gene, CDR1 is MNHEY and CDR2 is SVGAGI. This CDR3 has 14 amino acids. Trimming removed 2 bases from V and 1 base from J, with 6 bases in between. The CDR3 loop reads CASSYVTSGNTIYF. CDR3 DNA sequence: TGTGCCAGCAGTTACGTGACATCTGGAAACACCATATATTTT.

This clonotype occurred many times. CDR3 loop: CASSEARREGRPQHF. The CDR3 region has the DNA TGTGCCAGCAGTGAAGCTCGTCGGGAAGGTAGGCCCCAGCATTTT. The chain employs TRBV6-1 and TRBJ1-5; D gene uncertain. Trimming took off 0 bases at V and 9 bases at J, with 15 bases between the two ends. This CDR3 is built from 15 residues. The V gene's germline CDR1 is MNHNS and CDR2 SASEGT.

This chain connects TRBV11-3 to TRBJ2-1; TRBD2 matches 7 bases. Germline V gene sequence: CDR1 SGHNT, CDR2 YENEEA. The CDR3 length is 15 residues. J lost 7 bases, V lost 3 bases, and 9 bases had no gene match. The CDR3 sequence: CASSLFQGGSNEQFF. CDR3 nucleotide sequence: TGTGCCAGCAGCTTGTTTCAGGGAGGGTCGAATGAGCAGTTCTTC.

This clonotype appeared many times. The chain recombines TRBV5-1 with TRBJ1-4; 8 nucleotides align to TRBD1. The V gene end was trimmed by 5 bases and the J gene end by 2 bases; junction bases not matched to a gene: 5. Germline loops: CDR1 SGHRS, CDR2 YFSETQ. The CDR3 covers 15 residues. The CDR3 reads CASSGQGATNEKLFF. The CDR3 region has the DNA TGCGCCAGCAGTGGACAGGGAGCGACTAATGAAAAACTGTTTTTT.

In its sample, this clonotype was seen a few times. The V and J genes are TRBV20-1 and TRBJ2-7; D unclear. V lost 0 bases, J lost 3 bases, and 3 bases lay in between. This CDR3 has 11 amino acids. In germline, CDR1 is DFQATT, CDR2 SNEGSKA (reference sequence). DNA of the CDR3: TGCAGTGCTAGAGAGAACTACGAGCAGTACTTC. Residues: CSARENYEQYF.

The chain employs TRBV6-1 and TRBJ2-1, with D possibly matching TRBD2 (6 bases). Germline V gene sequence: CDR1 MNHNS, CDR2 SASEGT. V was clipped by 10 bases and J by 7 bases, with 20 bases between them. This CDR3 is 14 amino acids long. The CDR3 DNA reads TGTGCCACCCTAGGACCTGGCGGGATGAATGAGCAGTTCTTC. It translates to CATLGPGGMNEQFF.

Only a few counts were recorded for this clonotype. V usage is TRBV4-2 and J usage is TRBJ2-2, with a weak D call TRBD1 (6 bases). The V gene lost 1 base and the J gene lost 4 bases, with 7 bases spanning the gap. Per the germline V gene, CDR1 is LGHNA and CDR2 is YNFKEQ. CDR3 length: 14 amino acids. Written as DNA, the CDR3 is TGTGCCAGCAGCCAAGGCAGGGGCACCGGGGAGCTGTTTTTT. It is translated as CASSQGRGTGELFF.

The chain joins TRBV2 to TRBJ1-1, with D uncertain. CDR3 length equals 10 residues. V was trimmed by 3 bases and J by 10 bases, leaving 6 bases between them. Per germline, CDR1 SNHLY and CDR2 FYNNEI. The CDR3 loop reads CASSEIIAFF. The CDR3 DNA reads TGTGCCAGCAGTGAGATAATAGCTTTCTTT.

In its sample, this clonotype was seen a few times. This chain connects TRBV7-8 to TRBJ1-4, with D tentatively TRBD1 (6 bases). Trimming removed 5 bases from V and 5 bases from J, with 12 bases in between. Germline CDR1 SGHVS, CDR2 FQNEAQ. CDR3 length equals 14 residues. For the CDR3, the DNA is TGTGCCAGCAGCCGACAGGAGATGAATGAAAAACTGTTTTTT. Its translation: CASSRQEMNEKLFF.

The chain joins TRBV6-1 to TRBJ2-7; a possible D gene is TRBD2 (5 bases). This CDR3 is 13 amino acids long. V shed 4 bases and J shed 3 bases, with 10 bases lying between them. Germline V CDR1 and CDR2: MNHNS, SASEGT. The CDR3 DNA reads TGTGCCAGCAGTGTGGAGGCAGACTACGAGCAGTACTTC. Translating it yields CASSVEADYEQYF.

CDR3 nucleotide sequence: TGTGCCAGCAGTGACAGTACCGGGGGTAGCACAGATACGCAGTATTTT. Translation gives CASSDSTGGSTDTQYF. The rearrangement joins TRBV6-4 to TRBJ2-3; a possible D gene is TRBD2 (6 bases). CDR1 and CDR2 from the germline V gene are MRHNA and SNTAGT. CDR3 length equals 16 residues. Trimming stripped 2 bases from V and 0 bases from J, with 12 bases between.

This clonotype was recorded a few times. The J gene is TRBJ2-2, the V gene TRBV12-3 or TRBV12-4; unclear D gene. The CDR3 sequence is 15 residues long. V dropped 3 bases and J dropped 3 bases, with 11 bases sitting between them. DNA of the CDR3: TGTGCCAGCAGTTTCTACCTAAGGGACACCGGGGAGCTGTTTTTT. The encoded protein is CASSFYLRDTGELFF.

The rearrangement links TRBV10-1 to TRBJ2-4; no reliable D call. Trimming took 3 bases from V and 1 from J, leaving 16 bases between them. The length of the CDR3 is 17 residues. Germline CDR1 and CDR2: WNHNN and SYGVQD (reference sequence). The CDR3 coding sequence is TGCGCCAGCAGTGACAGGCGGATGGCGGAGGCCAAAAACATTCAGTACTTC. It codes for CASSDRRMAEAKNIQYF.

The gene calls are TRBV4-3 and TRBJ1-1, with D possibly TRBD1 on 5 matching bases. From germline, CDR1 is LGHNA and CDR2 YSLEER. Trimming removed 0 bases at V and 3 bases at J, with 17 bases between. The CDR3 totals 17 residues. For the CDR3, the DNA is TGCGCCAGCAGCCAAGATTTTACAGGTGGATCGGACACTGAAGCTTTCTTT. Protein: CASSQDFTGGSDTEAFF.

This clonotype was seen more than once but under ten times. This rearrangement joins TRBV6-2 or TRBV6-3 to TRBJ2-7; 7 positions agree with TRBD1. V lost 0 bases, J lost 7 bases, and 9 bases stayed unmatched. Germline V gene lookup returns CDR1 MNHEY and CDR2 SVGEGT. This CDR3 has 15 residues. The CDR3 nucleotides read TGTGCCAGCAGTTACTCGGGACAGACACTTTTAGAGCAGTACTTC. Translation: CASSYSGQTLLEQYF.

This clonotype was seen only a few times. V and J are TRBV6-1 and TRBJ2-2; D not certain. CDR3 length equals 16 residues. V lost 4 bases and J lost 1, with 13 bases in between. Per the germline V gene, CDR1 is MNHNS and CDR2 is SASEGT. In DNA, the CDR3 is TGTGCCAGCAGTGTGTCTTTACCAAGGAACACCGGGGAGCTGTTTTTT. Its translation: CASSVSLPRNTGELFF.

This clonotype has a handful of counts. The chain joins TRBV6-2 or TRBV6-3 to TRBJ2-1, with D possibly TRBD2 on 7 matching bases. Trimming shortened V by 10 bases and J by 13 bases, and 17 bases separated the two germline ends. The CDR3 spans 11 residues. Per germline, CDR1 MNHEY and CDR2 SVGEGT. The CDR3 nucleotides read TGTGCCACCCGAGTGCGGGGGCCACAGTTCTTC. Encoded protein: CATRVRGPQFF.

At least ten counts were recorded for this clonotype. The chain links TRBV6-2 or TRBV6-3 to TRBJ2-5; the D is unclear. The V and J ends lost 8 bases and 2 bases respectively, with 6 bases between them. This CDR3 region has 11 residues. Germline V lookup: CDR1 MNHEY, CDR2 SVGEGT. CDR3 sequence: CASLGQETQYF. The DNA of the CDR3 is TGTGCCAGCCTCGGTCAAGAGACCCAGTACTTC.

In this sample, this clonotype turned up many times. The V gene is TRBV10-3, the J gene TRBJ2-2; unclear D gene. CDR3 length: 17 amino acids. Between the trimmed V and J ends, which lost 0 bases and 0 bases, there was a span of 11 bases. Germline V gene data show CDR1 as ENHRY and CDR2 as SYGVKD. The CDR3 loop is CAISESPSEANTGELFF. In nucleotides, the CDR3 is TGTGCCATCAGTGAGTCGCCCAGCGAAGCGAACACCGGGGAGCTGTTTTTT.

V is TRBV6-5 and J is TRBJ2-1, with TRBD1 matching 9 bases. Germline V gene data show CDR1 as MNHEY and CDR2 as SVGAGI. V was clipped by 6 bases and J by 4 bases; unmatched bases: 7. This CDR3 is built from 15 residues. The CDR3 DNA reads TGTGCCAGCAGCTATCTGACAGGGGGGTACAATGAGCAGTTCTTC. It specifies CASSYLTGGYNEQFF.

This rearrangement joins TRBV4-2 to TRBJ2-3, with a possible D match to TRBD1 (6 bases). Germline CDR1 reads LGHNA; CDR2 reads YNFKEQ. This CDR3 has 18 residues. Trimming removed 4 bases from V and 0 bases from J, with 20 bases in between. In nucleotides, the CDR3 is TGTGCCAGCAGCCTTACATACCCGGACAGCTCTAGCACAGATACGCAGTATTTT. Amino acids: CASSLTYPDSSSTDTQYF.